Below, 26 T cell receptor beta chains from the same sample are listed, as sequenced in a study of CD8+CD57+ T cells in acquired aplastic anemia. Those patients picked for sequencing had displayed CD8+CD57+ cell expansion on flow cytometry. The use of genomic DNA as template underpinned the TCR beta VDJ and CDR3 profiling. TCRdb used MiXCR to reprocess the reads, holding one entry per CDR3 protein. The sample has tens of thousands of distinct CDR3 sequences, 63% seen once. The material sequenced was sorted CD4+, CD8+, or CD8+CD57+ T cells (not recorded which) from PBMCs. The receptor source for this set is a human donor with aplastic anemia.

This chain uses TRBV19 with TRBJ2-3; no clear D gene. Germline V gene lookup returns CDR1 LNHDA and CDR2 SQIVND (reference sequence). The CDR3 is made up of 15 amino acids. With 4 bases removed from V and 0 bases from J, the gap between germline ends came to 11 bases. The CDR3 DNA is TGTGCCAGTAGTAACGGCCGGGCTAGCACAGATACGCAGTATTTT. It codes for CASSNGRASTDTQYF.

A single count supports this clonotype. The rearrangement links TRBV7-3 to TRBJ2-5; D is undetermined. The CDR3 has 13 residues. Germline V gene data show CDR1 as SGHTA and CDR2 as FQGTGA. V was shortened by 2 bases and J by 5 bases, with 9 bases between the two germline ends. The CDR3 region is CASSLGRSETQYF. In DNA, the CDR3 is TGTGCCAGCAGCTTAGGCAGATCGGAGACCCAGTACTTC.

The chain is built from TRBV10-3 and TRBJ1-5; TRBD1 matches at 10 bases. Germline CDR1 ENHRY, CDR2 SYGVKD. V was clipped by 6 bases and J by 5 bases; unmatched bases: 4. The CDR3 sequence is 14 residues long. Here the CDR3 DNA reads TGTGCCATCAGGGGACAGGGGCTGTATCAGCCCCAGCATTTT. It encodes CAIRGQGLYQPQHF.

The chain is built from TRBV10-1 and TRBJ1-2, with TRBD1 identical over 10 bases. Germline CDR1 is WNHNN and CDR2 is SYGVQD (reference sequence). The CDR3 sequence is 13 residues long. V lost 3 bases, J lost 6 bases, and 1 base stayed unmatched. The CDR3 DNA reads as TGCGCCAGCAGTGAAGGGACAGGGGATGGCTACACCTTC. Amino acids: CASSEGTGDGYTF.

The rearrangement joins TRBV25-1 to TRBJ1-2; D is perhaps TRBD1 (5 bases). This CDR3 spans 13 amino acids. Per germline, CDR1 MGHDK and CDR2 SYGVNS. V dropped 4 bases and J dropped 3 bases, with 9 bases sitting between them. The CDR3 sequence: CASSGTRDYGYTF. In nucleotides, the CDR3 is TGTGCCAGCAGTGGGACCAGGGACTATGGCTACACCTTC.

The chain links TRBV11-2 to TRBJ2-3; D ambiguous. The CDR3 is 14 amino acids. V was trimmed by 5 bases and J by 0 bases, leaving 9 bases between them. The germline V gene has CDR1 SGHAT and CDR2 FQNNGV. Written as DNA, the CDR3 is TGTGCCAGCAGCAAGGAAAGGAGCACAGATACGCAGTATTTT. Its protein is CASSKERSTDTQYF. Looking up the rest from reference TRBV11-2 and TRBJ2-3 gives the full variable domain: EAGVAQSPRYKIIEKRQSVAFWCNPISGHATLYWYQQILGQGPKLLIQFQNNGVVDDSQLPKDRFSAERLKGVDSTLKIQPAKLEDSAVYLCASSKERSTDTQYFGPGTRLTVL.

J is TRBJ1-5 and V is TRBV19; no definite D call. CDR3 length: 12 amino acids. CDR1 is LNHDA, CDR2 SQIVND, per germline (reference sequence). Between the trimmed V and J ends, which lost 6 bases and 16 bases, there was a span of 19 bases. Here the CDR3 DNA reads TGTGCCAGTAGCCCTGACACCACGAGCCACCATTTT. This codes for CASSPDTTSHHF. Complete variable domain (other parts from reference TRBV19 and TRBJ1-5): DGGITQSPKYLFRKEGQNVTLSCEQNLNHDAMYWYRQDPGQGLRLIYYSQIVNDFQKGDIAEGYSVSREKKESFPLTVTSAQKNPTAFYLCASSPDTTSHHFGDGTRLSIL.

This sequence joins TRBV24-1 and TRBJ2-1; D not certain. V was cut by 1 base and J by 6 bases, with 6 bases left in between. The germline V gene encodes CDR1 KGHDR and CDR2 SFDVKD. CDR3 size: 13 residues. The CDR3 DNA is TGTGCCACCAGTGATTTAACCAGCAATGAGCAGTTCTTC. Protein sequence: CATSDLTSNEQFF.

The rearrangement uses TRBV10-3 and TRBJ1-1, with D possibly matching TRBD1 (5 bases). Germline V CDR1 and CDR2: ENHRY, SYGVKD. This CDR3 is 14 amino acids long. V lost 3 bases to trimming and J lost 6 bases, with 14 bases between them. CDR3 amino acids: CAISDREGTAEAFF. CDR3 DNA: TGTGCCATCAGTGATAGGGAGGGGACTGCTGAAGCTTTCTTT.

The chain couples TRBV29-1 to TRBJ1-1; D uncertain. Trimming pared 3 bases from V and 11 bases from J, leaving 13 bases between. CDR1 SQVTM and CDR2 ANQGSEA come from the germline V gene. The CDR3 runs to 11 residues. CDR3 region: CSVEHGVGAFF. The CDR3, as DNA: TGCAGCGTTGAGCACGGTGTGGGGGCTTTCTTT.

This clonotype showed up just a few times. V is TRBV7-6 and J is TRBJ2-1, with D tentatively TRBD1 (6 bases). V was trimmed by 1 base and J by 4 bases, leaving 11 bases between them. The germline CDR1 and CDR2 sequences are SGHVS and FNYEAQ. The CDR3 totals 15 residues. CDR3 region: CASSLDRTVYNEQFF. The CDR3 bases are TGTGCCAGCAGCTTAGATCGGACAGTATACAATGAGCAGTTCTTC.

This rearrangement joins TRBV3-1 to TRBJ1-5, with TRBD1 identical over 7 bases. The germline V gene has CDR1 LGHDT and CDR2 YNNKEL (reference sequence). Trimming removed 1 base from V and 3 bases from J; junction bases left unmatched: 12. The CDR3 loop spans 18 amino acids. In nucleotides, the CDR3 is TGTGCCAGCAGCCAAGGTGTTATTGGCAGGGGGAACAATCAGCCCCAGCATTTT. Its protein product is CASSQGVIGRGNNQPQHF.

V is TRBV15 and J is TRBJ2-7, with 8 bases that match TRBD1. Germline V gene lookup returns CDR1 LNHNV and CDR2 YYDKDF (reference sequence). This CDR3 contains 14 residues. With V trimmed by 6 bases and J by 5 bases, 9 bases remained unmatched. DNA of the CDR3: TGTGCCACCAGGTCAGGACAGGGCTGGGACGAGCAGTACTTC. Protein sequence: CATRSGQGWDEQYF.

The chain joins TRBV2 to TRBJ2-7; no clear D gene. The V end was cut by 3 bases, the J end by 2 bases, with 8 bases between. Germline CDR1 is SNHLY and CDR2 is FYNNEI. The CDR3 spans 13 residues. CDR3 protein: CASSELLAYEQYF. The DNA of the CDR3 is TGTGCCAGCAGTGAGCTCCTAGCCTACGAGCAGTACTTC.

The chain is built from TRBV12-3 or TRBV12-4 and TRBJ2-7; 7 bases fit TRBD1. Trimming cost V 5 bases and J 0 bases; bases outside gene matches: 10. This CDR3 spans 16 amino acids. The CDR3 is CASSPIHAGGSYEQYF. In DNA, the CDR3 is TGTGCCAGCAGTCCCATACATGCAGGGGGCTCCTACGAGCAGTACTTC.

In regard to this clonotype: Germline and junction disagree at one end, which may indicate a read error. The V gene is TRBV2, the J gene TRBJ2-1; 7 bases fit TRBD1. The CDR3 length is 14 residues. Germline CDR1 reads SNHLY; CDR2 reads FYNNEI. CDR3: CASSVGGWNNEQFF. In nucleotides, the CDR3 is TGCGCCAGCAGTGTAGGGGGCTGGAACAATGAGCAGTTCTTC.

The CDR3 here is CASSVGAGVDEQFF. CDR3 in DNA: TGTGCCAGCAGCGTAGGGGCGGGAGTTGATGAGCAGTTCTTC. The chain couples TRBV9 to TRBJ2-1, with 7 nucleotides matching TRBD2. This CDR3 is 14 amino acids long. Germline assignment: CDR1 SGDLS and CDR2 YYNGEE. J lost 8 bases, V lost 0 bases, and 5 bases had no gene match. The full variable domain, rest sourced from reference TRBV9 and TRBJ2-1, is DSGVTQTPKHLITATGQRVTLRCSPRSGDLSVYWYQQSLDQGLQFLIQYYNGEERAKGNILERFSAQQFPDLHSELNLSSLELGDSALYFCASSVGAGVDEQFFGPGTRLTVL.

The chain links TRBV10-1 to TRBJ1-1; no reliable D call. CDR1 and CDR2 from the germline V gene are WNHNN and SYGVQD (reference sequence). V lost 6 bases, J lost 1 base, and 9 bases lay in between. The CDR3 is 13 amino acids. The CDR3 loop is CASRARQNTEAFF. CDR3 in DNA: TGCGCCAGCAGAGCAAGACAGAACACTGAAGCTTTCTTT.

The chain carries TRBV7-9 and TRBJ1-6; weak D call: TRBD1 (6 bases). V gave up 5 bases and J gave up 6 bases, with 11 bases separating them. Germline CDR1 and CDR2: SEHNR and FQNEAQ (reference sequence). This CDR3 comprises 14 residues. CDR3 coding DNA: TGTGCCAGCAGCCCCGGGACACTTAATTCACCCCTCCACTTT. It yields the protein CASSPGTLNSPLHF. Full variable domain (missing parts from reference TRBV7-9 and TRBJ1-6): DTGVSQNPRHKITKRGQNVTFRCDPISEHNRLYWYRQTLGQGPEFLTYFQNEAQLEKSRLLSDRFSAERPKGSFSTLEIQRTEQGDSAMYLCASSPGTLNSPLHFGNGTRLTVT.

This clonotype has at least ten counts. The rearrangement links TRBV30 to TRBJ1-1; D ambiguous. This CDR3 has 13 residues. V shed 0 bases and J shed 1 base, with 6 bases lying between them. Germline lookup yields CDR1 GTSNPN and CDR2 SVGIG (reference sequence). The CDR3 DNA sequence: TGTGCCTGGAGTGTCCGAGAGAACACTGAAGCTTTCTTT. This translates into CAWSVRENTEAFF.

This chain connects TRBV5-1 to TRBJ1-2, with a possible D match to TRBD1 (5 bases). V lost 6 bases and J lost 7, with 13 bases in between. The CDR3 contains 12 residues. Per the germline V gene, CDR1 is SGHRS and CDR2 is YFSETQ. The CDR3 sequence: CASTDGGSGYTF. The CDR3, as DNA: TGCGCCAGCACCGATGGGGGTTCTGGCTACACCTTC.

A few counts support this clonotype. The chain links TRBV2 to TRBJ1-1; 8 bases are a match to TRBD1. Germline V gives CDR1 SNHLY, CDR2 FYNNEI. The CDR3 consists of 14 residues. The V gene end was trimmed by 7 bases and the J gene end by 4 bases; junction bases not matched to a gene: 8. The CDR3 loop is CASTRTGPITEAFF. CDR3 DNA sequence: TGTGCCAGCACCCGGACAGGGCCGATCACTGAAGCTTTCTTT.

This clonotype was counted ten times or more. The chain uses TRBV9 and TRBJ2-7; 11 positions agree with TRBD1. Germline V gives CDR1 SGDLS, CDR2 YYNGEE. V was pared by 1 base and J by 3 bases, with 3 bases of the junction left unmatched. The CDR3 length is 15 residues. The CDR3 DNA reads as TGTGCCAGCAGCGTACAGGGACAGGGGGGCTACGAGCAGTACTTC. This translates into CASSVQGQGGYEQYF.

This clonotype has ten or more counts. The V call is TRBV5-6, the J call TRBJ2-3; 8 nucleotides agree with TRBD1. The V gene end was trimmed by 4 bases and the J gene end by 4 bases; junction bases not matched to a gene: 8. Germline lookup yields CDR1 SGHDT and CDR2 YYEEEE. This CDR3 is 15 amino acids long. The CDR3 loop reads CASSLDRESADTQYF. The CDR3 coding sequence is TGTGCCAGCAGCCTGGACAGGGAAAGTGCAGATACGCAGTATTTT.

This clonotype was counted at least ten times. The CDR3 sequence is CAISEVTGQGAAEAFF. As DNA, the CDR3 is TGTGCCATCAGTGAAGTAACAGGACAGGGGGCAGCTGAAGCTTTCTTT. The chain combines TRBV10-3 with TRBJ1-1; TRBD1 agrees at 11 bases. The ends lost 3 bases at V and 6 bases at J; junction bases unmatched: 9. Germline V gene data show CDR1 as ENHRY and CDR2 as SYGVKD. This CDR3 comprises 16 residues.

The chain employs TRBV2 and TRBJ1-2; 9 bases are shared with TRBD1. The CDR3 has 15 amino acids. CDR1 SNHLY and CDR2 FYNNEI come from the germline V gene. V trimming: 7 bases; J trimming: 4 bases; junction bases outside the gene matches: 10. CDR3 sequence reads: CASNPAGTGSYGYTF. In nucleotides, the CDR3 is TGTGCCAGCAATCCTGCGGGGACAGGGAGCTATGGCTACACCTTC.